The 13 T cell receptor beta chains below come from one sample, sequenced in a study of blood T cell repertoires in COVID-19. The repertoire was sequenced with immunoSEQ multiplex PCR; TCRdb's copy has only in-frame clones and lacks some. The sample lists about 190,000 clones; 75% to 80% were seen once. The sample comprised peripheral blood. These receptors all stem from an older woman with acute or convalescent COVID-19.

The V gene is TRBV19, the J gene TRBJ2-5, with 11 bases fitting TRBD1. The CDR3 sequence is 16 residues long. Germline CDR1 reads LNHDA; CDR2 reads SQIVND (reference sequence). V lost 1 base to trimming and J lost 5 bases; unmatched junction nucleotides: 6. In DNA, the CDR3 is TGTGCCAGTAGTATAGGGACAGGGGGCGAATGGGAGACCCAGTACTTC. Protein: CASSIGTGGEWETQYF. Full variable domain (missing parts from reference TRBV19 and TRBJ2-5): DGGITQSPKYLFRKEGQNVTLSCEQNLNHDAMYWYRQDPGQGLRLIYYSQIVNDFQKGDIAEGYSVSREKKESFPLTVTSAQKNPTAFYLCASSIGTGGEWETQYFGPGTRLLVL.

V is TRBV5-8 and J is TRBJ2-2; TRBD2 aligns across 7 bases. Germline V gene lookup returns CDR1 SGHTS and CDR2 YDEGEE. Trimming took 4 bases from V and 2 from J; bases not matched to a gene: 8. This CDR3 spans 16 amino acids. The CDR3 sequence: CASSNDRGENTGELFF. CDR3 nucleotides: TGTGCCAGCAGCAACGATCGGGGGGAAAACACCGGGGAGCTGTTTTTT.

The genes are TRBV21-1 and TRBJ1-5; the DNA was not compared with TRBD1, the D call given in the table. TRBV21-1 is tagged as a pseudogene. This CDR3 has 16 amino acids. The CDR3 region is CASSKASRGQPWPQHF. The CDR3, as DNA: TGTGCCAGCAGCAAAGCCTCCAGGGGACAGCCCTGGCCCCAGCATTTT.

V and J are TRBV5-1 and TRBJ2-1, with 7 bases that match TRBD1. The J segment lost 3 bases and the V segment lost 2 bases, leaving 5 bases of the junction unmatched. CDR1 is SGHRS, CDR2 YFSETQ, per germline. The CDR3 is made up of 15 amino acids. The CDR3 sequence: CASSLKGQSYNEQFF. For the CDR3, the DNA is TGCGCCAGCAGCTTAAAGGGACAGAGCTACAATGAGCAGTTCTTC.

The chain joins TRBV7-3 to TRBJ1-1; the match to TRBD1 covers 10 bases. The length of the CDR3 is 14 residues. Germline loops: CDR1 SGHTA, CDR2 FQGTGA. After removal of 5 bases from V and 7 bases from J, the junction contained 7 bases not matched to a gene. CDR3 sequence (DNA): TGTGCCAGCAGCCCCGGGACAGGGGCATATGAAGCTTTCTTT. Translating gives CASSPGTGAYEAFF.

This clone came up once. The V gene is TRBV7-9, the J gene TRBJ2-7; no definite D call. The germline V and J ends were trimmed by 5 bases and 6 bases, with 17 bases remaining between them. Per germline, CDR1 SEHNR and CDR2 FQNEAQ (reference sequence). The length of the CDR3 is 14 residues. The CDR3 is CASSTLERSSEQYF. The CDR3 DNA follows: TGTGCCAGCAGCACACTGGAGAGGTCTTCCGAGCAGTACTTC.

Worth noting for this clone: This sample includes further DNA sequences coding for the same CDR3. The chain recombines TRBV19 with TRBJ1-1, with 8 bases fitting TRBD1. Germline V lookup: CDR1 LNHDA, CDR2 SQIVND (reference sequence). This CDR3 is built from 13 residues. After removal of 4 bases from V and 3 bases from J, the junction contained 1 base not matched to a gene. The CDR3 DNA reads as TGTGCCAGTAGTACGACAGGGGACACTGAAGCTTTCTTT. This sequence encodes CASSTTGDTEAFF.

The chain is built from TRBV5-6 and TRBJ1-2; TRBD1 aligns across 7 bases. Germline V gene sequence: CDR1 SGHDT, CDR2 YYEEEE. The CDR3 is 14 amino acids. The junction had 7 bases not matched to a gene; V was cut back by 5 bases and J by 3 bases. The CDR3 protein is CASSLQGTYYGYTF. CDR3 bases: TGTGCCAGCAGTCTACAGGGGACCTACTATGGCTACACCTTC.

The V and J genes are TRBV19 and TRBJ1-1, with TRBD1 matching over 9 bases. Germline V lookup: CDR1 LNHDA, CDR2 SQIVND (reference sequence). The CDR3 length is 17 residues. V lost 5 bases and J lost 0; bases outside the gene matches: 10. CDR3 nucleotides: TGTGCCAGTAGTCCAGGGACAGGGAGGTACATGAACACTGAAGCTTTCTTT. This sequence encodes CASSPGTGRYMNTEAFF.

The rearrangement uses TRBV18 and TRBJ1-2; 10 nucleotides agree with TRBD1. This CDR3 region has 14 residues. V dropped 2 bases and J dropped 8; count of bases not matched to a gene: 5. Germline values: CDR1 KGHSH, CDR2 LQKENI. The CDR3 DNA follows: TGTGCCAGCTCACCATCGGGGACAGGGGAAGGCTACACCTTC. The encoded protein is CASSPSGTGEGYTF. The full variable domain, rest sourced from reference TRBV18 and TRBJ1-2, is NAGVMQNPRHLVRRRGQEARLRCSPMKGHSHVYWYRQLPEEGLKFMVYLQKENIIDESGMPKERFSAEFPKEGPSILRIQQVVRGDSAAYFCASSPSGTGEGYTFGSGTRLTVV.

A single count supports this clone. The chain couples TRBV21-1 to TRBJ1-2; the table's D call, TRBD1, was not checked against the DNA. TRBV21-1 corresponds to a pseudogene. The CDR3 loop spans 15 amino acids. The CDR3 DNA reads TGTGCCAGCAGCAAAGCCGACACCAGAGAAAATGGCTACACCTTC. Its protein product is CASSKADTRENGYTF.

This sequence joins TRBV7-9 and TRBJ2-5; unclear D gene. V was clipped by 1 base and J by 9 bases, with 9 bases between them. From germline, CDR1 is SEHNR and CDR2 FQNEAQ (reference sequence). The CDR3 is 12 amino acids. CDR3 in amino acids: CASSLDFSSQYF. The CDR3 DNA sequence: TGTGCCAGCAGCTTAGACTTTTCGTCCCAGTACTTC.

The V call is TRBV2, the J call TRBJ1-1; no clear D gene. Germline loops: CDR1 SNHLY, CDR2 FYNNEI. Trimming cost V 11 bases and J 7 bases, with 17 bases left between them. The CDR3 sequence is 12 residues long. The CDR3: CAQMGIEGEAFF. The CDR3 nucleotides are TGTGCCCAAATGGGGATCGAGGGTGAAGCTTTCTTT.